The T cell receptor beta chain described here comes from a study of OX40 agonist ivuxolimab in advanced cancers. About the research overall: Partial responses were achieved by three patients, one with hepatocellular carcinoma and two with cutaneous melanoma. Study-wide points: At 0.1-3.0 mg/kg, partial responders had clonal expansion among the lowest observed.

Turning to this clone: No antigen is known for it.

The V gene lost 8 bases and the J gene lost 5 bases, with 10 bases spanning the gap. The CDR3 is 12 residues long. Germline CDR1 SNHLY, CDR2 FYNNEI. Some clones are missing from TCRdb's copy, which holds only in-frame ones; the method was immunoSEQ multiplex PCR. The sample has tens of thousands of clones; roughly 85% are singletons. The J gene is TRBJ2-4, the V gene TRBV2; D remains ambiguous. The source was CD4+ or CD8+ T cells sorted from blood, collected in a trial of the OX40 agonist ivuxolimab. The clonotype was recovered from an adult with an advanced solid tumor such as melanoma, head and neck, liver or kidney cancer. The CDR3 sequence is CASRRQENIQYF. CDR3 DNA sequence: TGTGCCAGCCGACGACAAGAAAACATTCAGTACTTC.